The 22 T cell receptor beta chains in this list originate from one sample, sequenced in a study of blood T cell repertoires in COVID-19. Some clones are missing from TCRdb's copy, which holds only in-frame ones; the method was immunoSEQ multiplex PCR. The data hold over 150,000 clones, with roughly 84% observed a single time. Sequenced: peripheral blood. These receptors came from a man in his forties with acute or convalescent COVID-19.

The V call is TRBV11-3, the J call TRBJ1-1; tentatively, D is TRBD1 (6 bases). The CDR3 runs to 15 residues. Trimming shortened V by 1 base and J by 0 bases, and 9 bases separated the two germline ends. CDR1 is SGHNT, CDR2 YENEEA, per germline. The CDR3, as DNA: TGTGCCAGCAGCTTAGGGACAGCTATGAACACTGAAGCTTTCTTT. It specifies CASSLGTAMNTEAFF.

The chain joins TRBV7-2 to TRBJ2-1; the D gene is possibly TRBD2 (6 bases). The germline CDR1 and CDR2 sequences are SGHTA and FQGNSA. The CDR3 contains 13 residues. Between the trimmed V and J ends, which lost 3 bases and 6 bases, there was a span of 9 bases. The CDR3 coding sequence is TGTGCCAGCAGCTTGGGACTCCGCAATGAGCAGTTCTTC. Translated: CASSLGLRNEQFF.

CDR3 in DNA: TGTGCCAGCAGCGTAGGGACAGGGGGGGAGGCGACTGAAGCTTTCTTT. It is translated as CASSVGTGGEATEAFF. This chain joins TRBV9 and TRBJ1-1; TRBD1 matches 10 bases. The CDR3 has 16 residues. Trimming took 0 bases from V and 5 from J; bases not matched to a gene: 7. Germline V gene sequence: CDR1 SGDLS, CDR2 YYNGEE.

The chain couples TRBV9 to TRBJ1-2, with D possibly TRBD1 on 6 matching bases. The germline V gene encodes CDR1 SGDLS and CDR2 YYNGEE. V was shortened by 2 bases and J by 2 bases, with 16 bases between the two germline ends. The CDR3 is 16 amino acids. The CDR3 spells CASSVSGGASNYGYTF. The CDR3 DNA reads as TGTGCCAGCAGCGTGTCCGGGGGGGCGTCGAACTATGGCTACACCTTC. The variable domain in full, completed from reference TRBV9 and TRBJ1-2, reads DSGVTQTPKHLITATGQRVTLRCSPRSGDLSVYWYQQSLDQGLQFLIQYYNGEERAKGNILERFSAQQFPDLHSELNLSSLELGDSALYFCASSVSGGASNYGYTFGSGTRLTVV.

The chain is built from TRBV14 and TRBJ2-7; D remains ambiguous. CDR1 is SGHDN, CDR2 FVKESK, per germline. The CDR3 loop spans 13 amino acids. V was trimmed by 1 base and J by 6 bases, leaving 10 bases between them. CDR3 in amino acids: CASSQGTHSEQYF. CDR3 sequence (DNA): TGTGCCAGCAGCCAAGGCACCCACTCCGAGCAGTACTTC.

The genes are TRBV7-2 and TRBJ1-5; no clear D gene. There are 14 residues in the CDR3. The germline V gene encodes CDR1 SGHTA and CDR2 FQGNSA. With 3 bases removed from V and 4 bases from J, the gap between germline ends came to 10 bases. CDR3: CASSLGGRNQPQHF. The CDR3 bases are TGTGCCAGCAGCTTGGGAGGGAGGAATCAGCCCCAGCATTTT.

This chain joins TRBV10-3 and TRBJ2-7, with TRBD1 matching over 9 bases. Germline CDR1 reads ENHRY; CDR2 reads SYGVKD. This CDR3 contains 13 residues. The V segment lost 4 bases and the J segment 7 bases; nucleotides outside the gene matches: 5. CDR3 sequence reads: CAISGTGVGEQYF. The CDR3 DNA is TGTGCCATCAGTGGGACAGGGGTCGGGGAGCAGTACTTC.

V gene TRBV6-5 combines with J gene TRBJ2-1, with 13 bases lining up with TRBD2. The CDR3 loop spans 14 amino acids. Germline-derived CDR1 and CDR2 are MNHEY and SVGAGI. The V gene end was trimmed by 6 bases and the J gene end by 9 bases; junction bases not matched to a gene: 5. This CDR3 reads CASRTSGGLGEQFF. The CDR3 nucleotides are TGTGCCAGCAGGACTAGCGGGGGGCTAGGTGAGCAGTTCTTC.

J is TRBJ2-7 and V is TRBV25-1; 8 bases are shared with TRBD2. The CDR3 consists of 16 residues. V gave up 3 bases and J gave up 2 bases; unmatched junction bases: 9. The germline CDR1 and CDR2 sequences are MGHDK and SYGVNS. This CDR3 is CASSDPRGGLPYEQYF. CDR3 DNA sequence: TGTGCCAGCAGTGATCCCCGGGGGGGGCTCCCCTACGAGCAGTACTTC.

The chain links TRBV5-4 to TRBJ2-3; the match to TRBD2 covers 7 bases. After removal of 2 bases from V and 3 bases from J, the junction contained 3 bases not matched to a gene. This CDR3 is built from 14 residues. Germline values: CDR1 SGHNT, CDR2 YYREEE (reference sequence). The CDR3 sequence is CASSFERGTDTQYF. The CDR3 DNA follows: TGTGCCAGCAGCTTCGAGCGGGGTACAGATACGCAGTATTTT.

V gene TRBV27 combines with J gene TRBJ2-2; no clear D gene. The CDR3 loop spans 12 amino acids. From germline, CDR1 is MNHEY and CDR2 SMNVEV (reference sequence). V was trimmed by 5 bases and J by 5 bases, leaving 6 bases between them. CDR3 nucleotide sequence: TGTGCCAGCAGTCTTCTTACCGGGGAGCTGTTTTTT. It yields the protein CASSLLTGELFF.

The chain links TRBV29-1 to TRBJ2-3; no clear D gene. The CDR3 runs 11 residues. CDR1 and CDR2 from the germline V gene are SQVTM and ANQGSEA. The V and J ends lost 2 bases and 6 bases respectively, with 6 bases between them. The CDR3 protein is CSVEIVDTQYF. CDR3 DNA: TGCAGCGTTGAAATCGTCGATACGCAGTATTTT.

Regarding this clone: Within the sample, other DNA sequences also encode this same CDR3. This chain joins TRBV15 and TRBJ1-5, with D possibly TRBD1 on 5 matching bases. This CDR3 spans 15 amino acids. CDR1 is LNHNV and CDR2 is YYDKDF in the germline V gene (reference sequence). With 0 bases removed from V and 1 base from J, the gap between germline ends came to 7 bases. CDR3 sequence reads: CATSREGVSNQPQHF. The DNA of the CDR3 is TGTGCCACCAGCAGAGAAGGGGTGAGCAATCAGCCCCAGCATTTT.

The chain is built from TRBV7-9 and TRBJ1-4, with 7 positions matching TRBD1. This CDR3 comprises 16 residues. V trimming: 4 bases; J trimming: 7 bases; junction bases outside the gene matches: 12. The V gene's germline CDR1 is SEHNR and CDR2 FQNEAQ (reference sequence). This CDR3 reads CASSWVDRAASEKLFF. The DNA of the CDR3 is TGTGCCAGCAGCTGGGTCGACAGGGCCGCTTCTGAAAAACTGTTTTTT. The entire variable domain, with the rest obtained from reference TRBV7-9 and TRBJ1-4, is as follows: DTGVSQNPRHKITKRGQNVTFRCDPISEHNRLYWYRQTLGQGPEFLTYFQNEAQLEKSRLLSDRFSAERPKGSFSTLEIQRTEQGDSAMYLCASSWVDRAASEKLFFGSGTQLSVL.

This chain links TRBV2 with TRBJ1-5; 7 bases are shared with TRBD1. J was trimmed by 11 bases and V by 1 base; bases with no gene match: 2. Looked up from germline, CDR1 is SNHLY and CDR2 is FYNNEI. The CDR3 spans 12 residues. CDR3 in amino acids: CASSEGRGTQHF. CDR3 sequence (DNA): TGTGCCAGCAGTGAAGGCAGGGGGACCCAGCATTTT.

The CDR3 bases are TGTGCCAGCAGTTCCCACCCCTCGGATGGCTACACCTTC. It translates to CASSSHPSDGYTF. The J gene is TRBJ1-2, the V gene TRBV12-3 or TRBV12-4; D is undetermined. This CDR3 is 13 amino acids long. The V and J ends lost 4 bases and 6 bases respectively, with 12 bases between them.

The sample holds a few counts of this clone. This chain connects TRBV28 to TRBJ1-5, with D unclear. The length of the CDR3 is 11 residues. Germline V CDR1 and CDR2: MDHEN, SYDVKM. The V end lost 6 bases, the J end lost 5 bases, and 5 bases lay between the germline ends. The DNA for the CDR3 is TGTGCCAGCAGGTCAGATCAGCCCCAGCATTTT. Protein: CASRSDQPQHF.

The rearrangement uses TRBV11-2 and TRBJ2-2; no clear D gene. This CDR3 spans 17 amino acids. The V gene's germline CDR1 is SGHAT and CDR2 FQNNGV. The V and J ends lost 2 bases and 1 base respectively, with 14 bases between them. CDR3 amino acids: CASSLWVAKVNTGELFF. CDR3 nucleotide sequence: TGTGCCAGCAGCTTATGGGTAGCTAAAGTGAACACCGGGGAGCTGTTTTTT.

The chain couples TRBV5-1 to TRBJ2-2; the D is unclear. The CDR3 loop spans 15 amino acids. The germline V gene encodes CDR1 SGHRS and CDR2 YFSETQ. V was pared by 0 bases and J by 2 bases, with 8 bases between. CDR3 sequence (DNA): TGCGCCAGCAGCTTGGGAGGCAGTAACACCGGGGAGCTGTTTTTT. It translates to CASSLGGSNTGELFF.

As DNA, the CDR3 is TGTGCCGGCGATGGCGGGGGGGCCGGAGAGACCCAGTACTTC. Protein: CAGDGGGAGETQYF. The gene calls are TRBV30 and TRBJ2-5; the match to TRBD2 covers 9 bases. CDR3 length: 14 amino acids. Germline lookup yields CDR1 GTSNPN and CDR2 SVGIG (reference sequence). The junction had 11 bases not matched to a gene; V was cut back by 8 bases and J by 4 bases.

The CDR3 sequence: CATQGASYNEQFF. The CDR3 DNA reads as TGTGCCACCCAGGGGGCGTCCTACAATGAGCAGTTCTTC. J is TRBJ2-1 and V is TRBV10-3, with 8 bases aligning to TRBD1. The junction had 3 bases not matched to a gene; V was cut back by 10 bases and J by 1 base. CDR1 ENHRY and CDR2 SYGVKD come from the germline V gene. The CDR3 runs 13 residues.

The chain employs TRBV12-3 or TRBV12-4 and TRBJ2-1; D unresolved. CDR3 length: 13 amino acids. Trimming took off 8 bases at V and 0 bases at J, with 8 bases between the two ends. The CDR3: CASADRSYNEQFF. The CDR3 coding sequence is TGTGCCAGCGCGGATCGCTCCTACAATGAGCAGTTCTTC.